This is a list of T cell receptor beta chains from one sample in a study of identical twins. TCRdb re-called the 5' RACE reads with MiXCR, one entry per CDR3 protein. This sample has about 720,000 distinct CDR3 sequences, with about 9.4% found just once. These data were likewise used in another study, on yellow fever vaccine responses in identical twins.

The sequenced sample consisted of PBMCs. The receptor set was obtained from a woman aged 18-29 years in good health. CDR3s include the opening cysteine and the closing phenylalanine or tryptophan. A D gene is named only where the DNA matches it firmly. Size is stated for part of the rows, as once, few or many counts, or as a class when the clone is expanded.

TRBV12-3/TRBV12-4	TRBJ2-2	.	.	TGTGCCAGCAGCCTACACCTGACGGGCGGGACCGGGGAGCTGTTTTTT	CASSLHLTGGTGELFF
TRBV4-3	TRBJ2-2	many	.	TGCGCCAGCAGCCAAGAGGGCTCCTCGTTCGCGAACACCGGGGAGCTGTTTTTT	CASSQEGSSFANTGELFF
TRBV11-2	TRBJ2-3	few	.	TGTGCCAGCAGCTTACAGGGAAACACAGATACGCAGTATTTT	CASSLQGNTDTQYF
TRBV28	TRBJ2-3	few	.	TGTGCCAGCAGTTTATCGGGGTGGGGAACAGATACGCAGTATTTT	CASSLSGWGTDTQYF
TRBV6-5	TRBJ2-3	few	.	TGTGCCAGCAGTAACCCGGGCACAGATACGCAGTATTTT	CASSNPGTDTQYF
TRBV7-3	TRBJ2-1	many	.	TGTGCCAGCAGCTTAACGCACGGTGTGCAGTTCTTC	CASSLTHGVQFF
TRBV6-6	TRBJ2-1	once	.	TGTGCCAGCAGTTACTCGGTGGGACCTGGGGACAATGAGCAGTTCTTC	CASSYSVGPGDNEQFF
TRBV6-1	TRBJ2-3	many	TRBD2	TGTGCCAGCAGGACCCGGACTAGCGGGGGTTTAGATACGCAGTATTTT	CASRTRTSGGLDTQYF
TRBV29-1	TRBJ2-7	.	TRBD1	TGCAGCGTTGAAAGGGACAGGGCGGGGGACGAGCAGTACTTC	CSVERDRAGDEQYF
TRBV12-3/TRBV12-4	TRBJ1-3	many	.	TGTGCCAGCAGCCTAACAGGCTCTGGAAACACCATATATTTT	CASSLTGSGNTIYF
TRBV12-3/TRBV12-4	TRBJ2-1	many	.	TGTGCCAGCACGAACTACAATGAGCAGTTCTTC	CASTNYNEQFF
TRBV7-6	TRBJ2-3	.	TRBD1	TGTGCCAGCAGCCTCCCCCGGACAGGGGGCGAAGATACGCAGTATTTT	CASSLPRTGGEDTQYF
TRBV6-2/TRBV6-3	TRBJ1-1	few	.	TGTGCCAGCAGTTCAAGCAATCCGGGGGCTTTCTTT	CASSSSNPGAFF
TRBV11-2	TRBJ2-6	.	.	TGTGCCAGCAGCTTATGGGGCAACTTGGGGTCTGGGGCCAACGTCCTGACTTTC	CASSLWGNLGSGANVLTF
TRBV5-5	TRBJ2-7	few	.	TGTGCCAGCACCTTTTCCCTTTCCGAGCAGTACTTC	CASTFSLSEQYF
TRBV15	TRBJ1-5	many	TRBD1	TGTGCCACCAGCCCTTGGACAGGGGAGGGTCAGCCCCAGCATTTT	CATSPWTGEGQPQHF
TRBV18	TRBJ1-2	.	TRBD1	TGTGCCAGCTCCCGCTCTGGACAGGGGGCTTCGTTGGATGGCTACACCTTC	CASSRSGQGASLDGYTF
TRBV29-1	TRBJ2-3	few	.	TGCAGCGTAGACAAGATTGTTTCGACAGACGCGATACAAGATACGCAGTATTTT	CSVDKIVSTDAIQDTQYF
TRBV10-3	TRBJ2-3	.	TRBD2	TGTGCCACTATAGCGGGGGAAAGCACAGATACGCAGTATTTT	CATIAGESTDTQYF
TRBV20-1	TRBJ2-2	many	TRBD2	TGCAGTGCTAGGGGGACTAGCGGAAAGAACACCGGGGAGCTGTTTTTT	CSARGTSGKNTGELFF
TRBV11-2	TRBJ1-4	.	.	TGTGCCAGCAGCTTAGTGGGGCGAACTAATGAAAAACTGTTTTTT	CASSLVGRTNEKLFF
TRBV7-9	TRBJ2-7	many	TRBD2	TGTGCCACCGATCGACTAGCGGGAGCCGAGCAGTACTTC	CATDRLAGAEQYF
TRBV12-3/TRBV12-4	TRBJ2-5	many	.	TGTGCCAGCAGTTTACACTCGGTTCAAGAGACCCAGTACTTC	CASSLHSVQETQYF
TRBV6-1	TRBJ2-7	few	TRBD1	TGTGCCAGCAGTCCCCCGGGACAGGGGCTCCACGAGCAGTACTTC	CASSPPGQGLHEQYF
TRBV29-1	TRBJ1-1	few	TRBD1	TGCAGCGTTGTTGGGGACAGGGGCCGTTACACTGAAGCTTTCTTT	CSVVGDRGRYTEAFF
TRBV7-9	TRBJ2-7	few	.	TGTGCCAGCAGCATGGACAGCTACGAGCAGTACTTC	CASSMDSYEQYF
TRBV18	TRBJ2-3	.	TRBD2	TGTGCCAGCTCACCCTATGGAGAGAGCGGGGGCGACGTCTCGGCAGATACGCAGTATTTT	CASSPYGESGGDVSADTQYF
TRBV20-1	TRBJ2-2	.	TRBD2	TGCAGTGCTAGCGGGAGGGGTCGGACCGGGGAGCTGTTTTTT	CSASGRGRTGELFF
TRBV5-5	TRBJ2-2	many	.	TGTGCCAGCAGCGCGACTCAGGGTGTGTCCGGGGAGCTGTTTTTT	CASSATQGVSGELFF
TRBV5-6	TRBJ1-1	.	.	TGTGCCAGCAGCCTCCGCATGGCGTTGGAAGCTTTCTTT	CASSLRMALEAFF
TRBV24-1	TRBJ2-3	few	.	TGTGCCACCAGTGATTTTGGCGGCCTGACGTTAAACACAGATACGCAGTATTTT	CATSDFGGLTLNTDTQYF
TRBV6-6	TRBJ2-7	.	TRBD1	TGTGCCAGCATCCTTGACAGGGACTACGAGCAGTACTTC	CASILDRDYEQYF
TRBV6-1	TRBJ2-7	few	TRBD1	TGTGCCAGCAGTGCCAGGGGGATCGGGACCTACGAGCAGTACTTC	CASSARGIGTYEQYF